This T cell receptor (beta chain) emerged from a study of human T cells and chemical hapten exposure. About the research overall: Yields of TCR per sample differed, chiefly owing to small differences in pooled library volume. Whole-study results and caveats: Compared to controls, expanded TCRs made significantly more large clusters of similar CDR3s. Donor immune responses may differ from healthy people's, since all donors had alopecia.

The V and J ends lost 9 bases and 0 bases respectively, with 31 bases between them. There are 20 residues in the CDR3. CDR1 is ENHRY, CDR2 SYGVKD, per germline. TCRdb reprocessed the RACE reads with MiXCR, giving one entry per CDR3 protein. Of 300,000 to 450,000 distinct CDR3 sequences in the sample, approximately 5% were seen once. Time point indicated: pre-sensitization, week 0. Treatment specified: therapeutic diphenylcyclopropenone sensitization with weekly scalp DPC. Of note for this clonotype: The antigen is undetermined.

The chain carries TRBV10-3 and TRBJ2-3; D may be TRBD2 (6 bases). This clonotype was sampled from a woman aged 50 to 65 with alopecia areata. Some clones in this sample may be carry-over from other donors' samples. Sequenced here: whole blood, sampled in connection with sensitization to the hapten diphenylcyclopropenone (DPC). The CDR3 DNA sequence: TGTGCCATAGGAGGGGAGCGCACACGGGTAGTTTCCCCGAGCACAGATACGCAGTATTTT. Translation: CAIGGERTRVVSPSTDTQYF.